This is a list of T cell receptor beta chains from one sample in a study of T-cell reconstitution after alpha-beta-depleted transplantation in children. TCRdb recomputed calls from the PCR reads with MiXCR, one row per CDR3 protein. The data contain 550,000 to 800,000 distinct CDR3 sequences, about an eighth of them singletons. The sample here was PBMCs, taken before TCRalphabeta/CD19-depleted stem cell transplant. The receptors shown here come from a girl aged 2-10 years with congenital amegakaryocytic thrombocytopenia, due to receive a stem cell transplant. The CDR3 runs from the conserved cysteine through the conserved F or W. The D gene is left open where the match is weak. Size values are once, few and many counts, or a class for expanded clones, and some rows have none.

cdr3_nt cdr3_aa v_call clone_size j_call d_call
TGTGCCAGCAGTACCACAGGGTCCTCCTACGAGCAGTACTTC CASSTTGSSYEQYF TRBV5-6 many TRBJ2-7 NA
TGTGCCAGCAGTTTAGGTGCGGGGGCCCTATACGAGCAGTACTTC CASSLGAGALYEQYF TRBV12-3/TRBV12-4 few TRBJ2-7 NA
TGCAGCGTTGCGGTCCTCTACTCGGGGGGAAACACCATATATTTT CSVAVLYSGGNTIYF TRBV29-1 many TRBJ1-3 NA
TGCAGCGCAGGGGAGGGCTTAAACTATGGCTACACCTTC CSAGEGLNYGYTF TRBV29-1 NA TRBJ1-2 NA
TGCAGTGCTAGTGTACTAGCGGGACAAGAGACCCAGTACTTC CSASVLAGQETQYF TRBV20-1 NA TRBJ2-5 TRBD2
TGTGCCAGCAGTAGACTAGCAGCCTCCTACGAGCAGTACTTC CASSRLAASYEQYF TRBV7-8 few TRBJ2-7 TRBD2
TGTGCCAGCAGCTTAGCAAGAGGAAACACCATATATTTT CASSLARGNTIYF TRBV7-9 many TRBJ1-3 NA
TGTGCCAGCAGGACTAGCTTTCGCGAAGGGGTTAGCACAGATACGCAGTATTTT CASRTSFREGVSTDTQYF TRBV12-3/TRBV12-4 few TRBJ2-3 TRBD2
TGTGCCACCACCGGGGGGTTCTCAGATACGCAGTATTTT CATTGGFSDTQYF TRBV12-3/TRBV12-4 NA TRBJ2-3 TRBD2
TGCAGTGCTATGGGATCCACCGGGGAGCTGTTTTTT CSAMGSTGELFF TRBV20-1 NA TRBJ2-2 NA
TGTGCCAGCAGCGCGGACAGGGCCCTCTACAATGAGCAGTTCTTC CASSADRALYNEQFF TRBV7-2 few TRBJ2-1 TRBD1